The sequence of this TCR beta chain was determined in a study of CD8 T cells in ankylosing spondylitis. With regard to this clonotype: What it recognizes is unknown. The junction and the germline gene differ at one end; a read error may be behind it.

The CDR3 totals 14 residues. The germline gives CDR1 MGHDK, CDR2 SYGVNS. Whole-study findings and limits: Peripheral blood held disease-linked clones only at relatively low frequency, and these were CD8+. It appeared that ankylosing spondylitis blood was characterized by a TCR beta motif of several highly homologous variants.

Quantitative molecular-barcoded 5'-RACE generated the TCR beta libraries. TCRdb called the 5' RACE reads again in MiXCR, with one record for every CDR3 protein. The sample carries 700,000 or so distinct CDR3 sequences, around 19% recorded once. Material for sequencing was blood, either unsorted or a sorted T cell fraction (not recorded which). The TCR sequence derives from a male donor with ankylosing spondylitis. The chain couples TRBV25-1 to TRBJ2-1, with unresolved D. The CDR3 DNA follows: TGTGCCACCAGTTCAGCGCGTCGGTCTAATGAGCAGTTCTTC. Residues: CATSSARRSNEQFF.